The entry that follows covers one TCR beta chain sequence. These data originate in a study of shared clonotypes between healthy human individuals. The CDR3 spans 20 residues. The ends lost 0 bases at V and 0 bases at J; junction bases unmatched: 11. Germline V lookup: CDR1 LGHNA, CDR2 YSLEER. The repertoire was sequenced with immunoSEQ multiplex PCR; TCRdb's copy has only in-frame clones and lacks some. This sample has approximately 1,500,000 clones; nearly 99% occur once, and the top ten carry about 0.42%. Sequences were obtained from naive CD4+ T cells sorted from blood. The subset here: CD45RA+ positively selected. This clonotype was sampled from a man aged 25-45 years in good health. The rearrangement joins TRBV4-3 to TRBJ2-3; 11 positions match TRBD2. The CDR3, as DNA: TGCGCCAGCAGCCAAGATCGGCTAGCGGGGGGAGATCCAAGCACAGATACGCAGTATTTT. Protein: CASSQDRLAGGDPSTDTQYF.